This paragraph covers one T cell receptor (beta chain) sequence. Individuals drawn from 24 US areas were about 18 to 89 years old. The entry originates in a study of blood T cell repertoires in COVID-19. Trimming left V 0 bases short and J 8 bases short, with 11 bases between. The CDR3 runs 14 residues. CDR1 and CDR2 from the germline V gene are SGHRS and YFSETQ. Original processing methods: Reference gene primers were amplified, and this amplification served to estimate nucleated cell counts. Sequencing was performed with immunoSEQ multiplex PCR; in TCRdb, only in-frame clones are kept and a portion is missing. The V and J calls and clone size come from that table; D and trimming were worked out from the DNA. The repertoire has around 250,000 clones, approximately 90% of them found once; the top ten carry around 2.8%.

The rearrangement links TRBV5-1 to TRBJ1-4; no clear D. The receptor was derived from a man in his forties or fifties who had been exposed to COVID-19. The sample was PBMCs or T cells enriched from blood (not recorded which). The CDR3 is CASSLGASDEKLFF. CDR3 nucleotide sequence: TGCGCCAGCAGCTTGGGTGCAAGCGACGAAAAACTGTTTTTT.